The source of this T cell receptor (beta chain) is a study of CD8 T cells in ankylosing spondylitis. Broader study findings: Seven or eight highly homologous variants made up a TCR beta motif, and this motif appeared characteristic of ankylosing spondylitis blood. Disease-linked clones, CD8+, were relatively rare in peripheral blood.

Quantitative barcoded 5'-RACE was used to prepare TCR beta libraries. TCRdb fed the 5' RACE reads into MiXCR, producing one record per CDR3 protein. The table has roughly 490,000 distinct CDR3 sequences, approximately 5% seen once. This clonotype was observed at least ten times. The antigen is undetermined. This CDR3 has 19 residues. The germline V gene has CDR1 SGHRS and CDR2 YFSETQ. The V gene end was trimmed by 0 bases and the J gene end by 1 base; junction bases not matched to a gene: 8. This clonotype was obtained from a male donor with ankylosing spondylitis. V gene TRBV5-1 combines with J gene TRBJ2-2, with TRBD2 identical over 11 bases. Sequenced input: blood, either unsorted or a sorted T cell fraction (not recorded which). The CDR3 DNA is TGCGCCAGCAGCTTGGCCCGTACTAGCGGGGGCCAGAACACCGGGGAGCTGTTTTTT. This codes for CASSLARTSGGQNTGELFF.